This T cell receptor beta chain was captured in a study of T-cell reconstitution after alpha-beta-depleted transplantation in children (dated by TCRdb to 2015 to 2016). Study-level background: The study quantitatively tracked T-cell immune reconstitution after TCRalphabeta/CD19-depleted allogeneic hematopoietic cell transplantation in children using TCR repertoire profiling. The paper's findings and limits, for the study overall: Hyperexpanded clone frequencies declined over subsequent months; after one year, T-cell counts and TCRbeta diversity were mostly attributed to newly produced T cells. The apparently early alphabetaT-cell count recovery about two months after transplant was reportedly dependent on only several hundred rapidly expanded clones derived from non-depleted graft cells. The high TCRbeta diversity at day 60 in some patients was ascribed to recipient T cells and intrathymic progenitors that had survived conditioning.

The germline V gene encodes CDR1 MDHEN and CDR2 SYDVKM. The CDR3 contains 14 residues, cysteine and phenylalanine counted. The read is trimmed to its CDR3 DNA, 42 bases read in frame from base 1. Deletion took 2 bases off V and 5 bases off J, with a span of 13 bases between the germline ends. Taken with the paper, the label for treatment or condition translates to: allogeneic hematopoietic cell transplantation with graft depleted of TCRalphabeta T cells and CD19 B cells. The children who served as transplant recipients had been given grafts of TCRalphabeta/CD19-depleted allogeneic hematopoietic cells. This clonotype was detected ten times or more. Its antigen is unknown. No much larger clone is present one base from it, and per-base qualities are unavailable. The library was made by PCR. TCRdb lists the instrument as Illumina HiSeq 2500. To normalize quantification of the TCRbeta repertoire, the TCR libraries were built with molecular barcoding that relied on unique molecular identifiers. TCRdb redid the processing of the public reads, applying fastp at Q25 and MiXCR, and retained in-frame beta chains. Rows are unified per CDR3 protein, each entry keeping the most common DNA and genes. The sample profile shows approximately 980,000 distinct CDR3 sequences; roughly 31% of them were found once. The top ten hold about 28% of the sample.

Here the chain combines TRBV28 and TRBJ2-7, with the D gene not clear enough to name. This specimen was PBMCs, mostly from graft donor cells, taken 360 days after TCRalphabeta/CD19-depleted stem cell transplant. The clonotype comes from a boy younger than two who had a stem cell transplant for SCID, so the T cells may come from the graft donor. CDR3 loop: CASSLSRFEDEQYF. The DNA reads as follows: TGTGCCAGCAGTTTAAGCAGATTCGAAGACGAGCAGTACTTC. This CDR3, with the reference TRBV28 and TRBJ2-7 proteins standing in past its ends, gives the full variable domain DVKVTQSSRYLVKRTGEKVFLECVQDMDHENMFWYRQDPGLGLRLIYFSYDVKMKEKGDIPEGYSVSREKKERFSLILESASTNQTSMYLCASSLSRFEDEQYFGPGTRLTVT.